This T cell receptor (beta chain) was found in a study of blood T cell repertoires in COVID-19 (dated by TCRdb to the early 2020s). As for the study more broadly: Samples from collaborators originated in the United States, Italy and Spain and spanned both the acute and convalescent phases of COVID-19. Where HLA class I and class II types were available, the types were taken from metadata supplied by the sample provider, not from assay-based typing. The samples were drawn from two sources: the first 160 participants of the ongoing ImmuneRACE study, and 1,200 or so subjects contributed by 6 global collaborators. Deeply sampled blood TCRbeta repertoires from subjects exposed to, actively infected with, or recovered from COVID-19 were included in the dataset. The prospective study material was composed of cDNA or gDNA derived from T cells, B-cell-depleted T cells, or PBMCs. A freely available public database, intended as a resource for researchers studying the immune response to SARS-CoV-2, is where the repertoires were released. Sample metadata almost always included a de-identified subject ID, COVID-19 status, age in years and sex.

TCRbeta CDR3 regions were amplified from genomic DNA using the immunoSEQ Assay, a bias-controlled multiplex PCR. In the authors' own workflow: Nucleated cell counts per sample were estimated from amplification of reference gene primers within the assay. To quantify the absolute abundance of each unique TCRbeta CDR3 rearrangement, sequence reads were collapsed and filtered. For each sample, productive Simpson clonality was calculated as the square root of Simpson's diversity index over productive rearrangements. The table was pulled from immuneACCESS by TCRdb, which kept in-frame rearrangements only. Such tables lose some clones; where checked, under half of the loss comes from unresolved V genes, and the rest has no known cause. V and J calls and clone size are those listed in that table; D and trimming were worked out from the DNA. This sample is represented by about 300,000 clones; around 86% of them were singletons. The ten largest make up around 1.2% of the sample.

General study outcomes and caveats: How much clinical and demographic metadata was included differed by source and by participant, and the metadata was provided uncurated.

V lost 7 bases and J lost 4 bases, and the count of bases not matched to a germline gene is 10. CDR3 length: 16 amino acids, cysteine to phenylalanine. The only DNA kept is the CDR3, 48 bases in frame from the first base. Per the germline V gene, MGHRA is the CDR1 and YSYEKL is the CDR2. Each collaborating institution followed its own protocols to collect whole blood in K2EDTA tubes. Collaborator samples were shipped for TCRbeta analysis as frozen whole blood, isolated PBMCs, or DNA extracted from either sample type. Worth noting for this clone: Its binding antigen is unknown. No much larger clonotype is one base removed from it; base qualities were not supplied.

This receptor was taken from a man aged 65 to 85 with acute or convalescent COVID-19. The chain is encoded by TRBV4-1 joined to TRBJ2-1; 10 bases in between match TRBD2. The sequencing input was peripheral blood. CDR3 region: CASTLGGSGGYNEQFF. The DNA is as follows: TGCGCCAGCACCCTCGGGGGTAGCGGGGGGTACAATGAGCAGTTCTTC.